These 8 T cell receptor beta chains originate from one sample sequenced in a study of CD8+CD57+ T cells in acquired aplastic anemia. Genomic DNA was employed as the template in profiling TCR beta VDJ and CDR3. MiXCR, applied by TCRdb to the reads, yields one record per CDR3 protein. The sample yields about 130,000 distinct CDR3 sequences, around two fifths seen once. Sequenced sample: sorted CD4+, CD8+, or CD8+CD57+ T cells (not recorded which) from PBMCs. The receptor set was obtained from a human donor in good health, serving as a control.

This clonotype was counted at least ten times. The V gene is TRBV19, the J gene TRBJ1-1, with 9 positions matching TRBD1. The J segment lost 1 base and the V segment lost 4 bases, leaving 13 bases of the junction unmatched. The CDR3 runs 18 residues. In germline, CDR1 is LNHDA, CDR2 SQIVND (reference sequence). The CDR3 DNA follows: TGTGCCAGTAGTACGCTAGGGACAGGGCTTTACAAGAACACTGAAGCTTTCTTT. Its translation: CASSTLGTGLYKNTEAFF. The full variable domain, in which reference TRBV19 and TRBJ1-1 provide the parts outside the CDR3, is DGGITQSPKYLFRKEGQNVTLSCEQNLNHDAMYWYRQDPGQGLRLIYYSQIVNDFQKGDIAEGYSVSREKKESFPLTVTSAQKNPTAFYLCASSTLGTGLYKNTEAFFGQGTRLTVV.

The table lists this clonotype with a few counts. The rearrangement joins TRBV28 to TRBJ1-5, with TRBD1 as a possible D gene (5 bases). CDR3 length equals 15 residues. V lost 8 bases and J 2 bases, leaving 16 bases between the germline ends. Looked up from germline, CDR1 is MDHEN and CDR2 is SYDVKM. The CDR3 spells CASANRGFGNQPQHF. The CDR3 bases are TGTGCCAGCGCCAACCGGGGCTTTGGCAATCAGCCCCAGCATTTT. The full variable domain, its missing parts supplied by reference TRBV28 and TRBJ1-5, is DVKVTQSSRYLVKRTGEKVFLECVQDMDHENMFWYRQDPGLGLRLIYFSYDVKMKEKGDIPEGYSVSREKKERFSLILESASTNQTSMYLCASANRGFGNQPQHFGDGTRLSIL.

This clonotype was seen just once. CDR3 DNA: TGCAGTGCCTGGACAGGGGGCTACGAGCAGTACTTC. Its protein product is CSAWTGGYEQYF. This chain links TRBV20-1 with TRBJ2-7, with TRBD1 matching over 10 bases. The CDR3 is made up of 12 amino acids. Germline CDR1 DFQATT, CDR2 SNEGSKA (reference sequence). The V gene end was trimmed by 6 bases and the J gene end by 3 bases; junction bases not matched to a gene: 2.

The J gene is TRBJ1-2, the V gene TRBV20-1; 12 nucleotides align to TRBD1. This CDR3 contains 12 residues. Germline V gene data show CDR1 as DFQATT and CDR2 as SNEGSKA (reference sequence). CDR3 bases: TGCGGGAGGGACAGGGGGCGGGGTGGCTACACCTTC. Translation: CGRDRGRGGYTF.

This clonotype was recorded at least ten times. CDR3 region: CASSLGEVETQYF. For the CDR3, the DNA is TGCGCCAGCAGCTTAGGGGAGGTTGAGACCCAGTACTTC. The chain links TRBV5-1 to TRBJ2-5, with D perhaps matching TRBD2 (6 bases). Germline V gene sequence: CDR1 SGHRS, CDR2 YFSETQ. V dropped 2 bases and J dropped 5 bases, with 10 bases sitting between them. CDR3 length equals 13 residues.

The chain joins TRBV19 to TRBJ2-3; D is unresolved. From germline, CDR1 is LNHDA and CDR2 SQIVND (reference sequence). The V and J ends lost 10 bases and 1 base respectively, with 15 bases between them. The CDR3 spans 14 residues. CDR3 nucleotide sequence: TGTGCCACCACCCCTCAGAGTGGCACAGATACGCAGTATTTT. Protein sequence: CATTPQSGTDTQYF.

The chain links TRBV25-1 to TRBJ1-1; possible D gene TRBD1, 6 bases. Germline V gives CDR1 MGHDK, CDR2 SYGVNS. This CDR3 region has 13 residues. Trimming took 6 bases from V and 1 from J, leaving 9 bases between them. CDR3 DNA: TGTGCCAGCAGGGGACACCAGAACACTGAAGCTTTCTTT. This translates into CASRGHQNTEAFF.

This clonotype has at least ten counts. The CDR3 DNA is TGTGCCAGCAGCACAGGGGGCGCGGTCTATGGCTACACCTTC. Its translation is CASSTGGAVYGYTF. V gene TRBV12-3 or TRBV12-4 combines with J gene TRBJ1-2, with 9 bases lining up with TRBD1. The length of the CDR3 is 14 residues. J lost 4 bases, V lost 6 bases, and 6 bases had no gene match.